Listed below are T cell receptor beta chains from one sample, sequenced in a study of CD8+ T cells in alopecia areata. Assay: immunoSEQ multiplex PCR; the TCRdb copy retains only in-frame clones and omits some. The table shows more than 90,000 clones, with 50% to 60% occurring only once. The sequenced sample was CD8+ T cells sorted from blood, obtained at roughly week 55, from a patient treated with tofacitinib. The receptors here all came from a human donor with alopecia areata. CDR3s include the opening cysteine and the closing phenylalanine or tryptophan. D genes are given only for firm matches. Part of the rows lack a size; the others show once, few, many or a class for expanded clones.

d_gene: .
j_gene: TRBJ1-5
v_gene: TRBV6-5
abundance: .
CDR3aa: CASAPGGNQPQHF
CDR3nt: TGTGCCAGCGCCCCGGGCGGGAATCAGCCCCAGCATTTT

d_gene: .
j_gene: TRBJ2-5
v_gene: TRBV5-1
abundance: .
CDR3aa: CASASQETQYF
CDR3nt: TGCGCCAGCGCATCTCAAGAGACCCAGTACTTC

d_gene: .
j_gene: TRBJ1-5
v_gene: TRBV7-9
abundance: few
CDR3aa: CASSLGTVSDQPQHF
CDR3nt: TGTGCCAGCAGCCTTGGGACCGTCTCGGATCAGCCCCAGCATTTT

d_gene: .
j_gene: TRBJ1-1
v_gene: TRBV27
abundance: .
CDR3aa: CASSLSSGVNTEAFF
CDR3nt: TGTGCCAGCAGTTTATCCTCGGGCGTGAACACTGAAGCTTTCTTT

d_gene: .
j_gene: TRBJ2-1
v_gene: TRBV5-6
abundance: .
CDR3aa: CASYGPDSSNEQFF
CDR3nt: TGTGCCAGCTACGGGCCGGACTCATCCAATGAGCAGTTCTTC

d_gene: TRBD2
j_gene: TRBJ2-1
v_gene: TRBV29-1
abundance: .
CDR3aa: CSQSGTRGNEQFF
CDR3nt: TGCAGCCAAAGCGGGACTAGGGGCAATGAGCAGTTCTTC

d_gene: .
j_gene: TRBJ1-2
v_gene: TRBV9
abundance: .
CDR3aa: CASSLGTGANYGYTF
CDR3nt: TGTGCCAGCAGCCTCGGCACAGGTGCCAACTATGGCTACACCTTC

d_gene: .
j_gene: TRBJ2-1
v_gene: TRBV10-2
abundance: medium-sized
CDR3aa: CASRDRLRGYNEQFF
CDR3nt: TGCGCCAGCAGAGATCGGCTGAGGGGCTACAATGAGCAGTTCTTC

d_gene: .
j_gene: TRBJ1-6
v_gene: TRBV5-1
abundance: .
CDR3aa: CASSLAGRGPQPLHF
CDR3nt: TGCGCCAGCAGCTTGGCTGGCAGAGGCCCCCAGCCCCTCCACTTT

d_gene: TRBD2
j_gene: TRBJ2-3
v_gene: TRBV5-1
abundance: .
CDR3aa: CASSLTTSGGSTDTQYF
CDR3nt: TGCGCCAGCAGCTTAACTACTAGCGGGGGTAGCACAGATACGCAGTATTTT

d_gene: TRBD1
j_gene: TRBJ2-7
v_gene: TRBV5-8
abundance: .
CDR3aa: CASSLGQQGVNYEQYF
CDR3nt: TGTGCCAGCAGCTTGGGACAACAGGGGGTGAACTACGAGCAGTACTTC

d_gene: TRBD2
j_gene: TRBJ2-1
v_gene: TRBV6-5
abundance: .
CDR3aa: CASSYGRGENQGQFF
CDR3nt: TGTGCCAGCAGTTACGGGCGGGGGGAGAACCAGGGGCAGTTCTTC

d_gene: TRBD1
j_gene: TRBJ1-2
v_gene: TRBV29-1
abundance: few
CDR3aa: CSVTGQATSNYGYTF
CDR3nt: TGCAGCGTAACCGGACAGGCCACCTCTAACTATGGCTACACCTTC

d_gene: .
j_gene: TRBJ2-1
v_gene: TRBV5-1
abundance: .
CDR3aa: CASRGGTGRKPNNEQFF
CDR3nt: TGCGCCAGCCGCGGGGGGACAGGGAGGAAACCCAACAATGAGCAGTTCTTC

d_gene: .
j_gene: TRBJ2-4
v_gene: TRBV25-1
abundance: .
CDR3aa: CASSGQEGKNIQYF
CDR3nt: TGTGCCAGCAGTGGACAGGAGGGCAAAAACATTCAGTACTTC

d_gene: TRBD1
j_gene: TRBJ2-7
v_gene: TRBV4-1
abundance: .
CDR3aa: CASSQQDRGLDEQYF
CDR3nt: TGCGCCAGCAGCCAACAGGACAGGGGGCTAGACGAGCAGTACTTC

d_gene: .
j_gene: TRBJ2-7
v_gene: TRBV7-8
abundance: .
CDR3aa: CASSTSPITSYEQYF
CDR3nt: TGTGCCAGCAGCACCAGCCCCATCACCTCCTACGAGCAGTACTTC

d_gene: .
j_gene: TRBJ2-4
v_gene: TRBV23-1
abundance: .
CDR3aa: CAVRRGKRKNIQYF
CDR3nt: TGCGCCGTGAGGAGGGGCAAACGAAAAAACATTCAGTACTTC

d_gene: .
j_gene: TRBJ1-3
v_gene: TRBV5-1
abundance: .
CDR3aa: CASSLSDSSGNTIYF
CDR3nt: TGCGCCAGCAGCTTATCGGACAGCTCTGGAAACACCATATATTTT

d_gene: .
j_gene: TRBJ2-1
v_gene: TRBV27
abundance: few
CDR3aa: CASSPGVAIGRFF
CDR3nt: TGTGCCAGCAGTCCCGGGGTAGCGATAGGGCGCTTCTTC

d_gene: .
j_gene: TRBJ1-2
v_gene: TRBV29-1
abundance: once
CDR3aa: CSVETGALYGYTF
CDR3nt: TGCAGCGTTGAAACGGGGGCCCTTTATGGCTACACCTTC

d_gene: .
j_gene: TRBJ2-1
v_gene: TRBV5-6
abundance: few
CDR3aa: CASSVSGQVNEQFF
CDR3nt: TGTGCCAGCAGCGTTAGCGGTCAGGTCAATGAGCAGTTCTTC

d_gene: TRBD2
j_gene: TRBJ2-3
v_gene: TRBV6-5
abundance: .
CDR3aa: CATLAGGGDTQYF
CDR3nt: TGTGCCACTCTAGCGGGGGGAGGGGATACGCAGTATTTT

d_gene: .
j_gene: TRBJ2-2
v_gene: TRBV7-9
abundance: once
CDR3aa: CASSLGDTGELFF
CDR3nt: TGTGCCAGCAGCTTAGGTGACACCGGGGAGCTGTTTTTT

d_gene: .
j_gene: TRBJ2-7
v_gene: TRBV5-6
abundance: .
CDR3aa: CASSLASYEQYF
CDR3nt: TGTGCCAGCAGCTTAGCGTCCTACGAGCAGTACTTC

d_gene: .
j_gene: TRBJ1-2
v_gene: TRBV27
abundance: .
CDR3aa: CASSLGLGKRYTF
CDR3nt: TGTGCCAGCAGTCTTGGACTGGGAAAACGCTACACCTTC

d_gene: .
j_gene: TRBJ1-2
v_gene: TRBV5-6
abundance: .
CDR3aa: CASSSPSSPNYGYTF
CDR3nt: TGTGCCAGCAGCTCCCCGTCTTCACCAAACTATGGCTACACCTTC

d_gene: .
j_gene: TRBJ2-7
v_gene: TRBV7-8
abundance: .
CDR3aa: CASSSEDRAYEQYF
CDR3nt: TGTGCCAGCAGCTCGGAGGACAGAGCCTACGAGCAGTACTTC

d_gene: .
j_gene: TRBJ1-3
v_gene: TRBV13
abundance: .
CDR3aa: CASSLLGGSGNTIYF
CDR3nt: TGTGCCAGCAGCTTACTGGGCGGTTCTGGAAACACCATATATTTT

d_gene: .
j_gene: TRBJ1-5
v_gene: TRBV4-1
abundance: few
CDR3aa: CASSQTGFGGNQPQHF
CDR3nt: TGCGCCAGCAGCCAAACGGGATTTGGAGGCAATCAGCCCCAGCATTTT

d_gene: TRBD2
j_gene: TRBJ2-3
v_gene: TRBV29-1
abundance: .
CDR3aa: CSVVAGGDTQYF
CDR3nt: TGCAGCGTTGTTGCGGGGGGAGATACGCAGTATTTT

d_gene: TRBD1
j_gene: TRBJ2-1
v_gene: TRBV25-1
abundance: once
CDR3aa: CASSDLVGQGREQFF
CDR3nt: TGTGCCAGCAGTGATTTGGTGGGACAGGGGCGCGAGCAGTTCTTC

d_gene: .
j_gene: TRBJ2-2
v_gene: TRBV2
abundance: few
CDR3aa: CASSEAGARPGELFF
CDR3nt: TGTGCCAGCAGTGAAGCAGGGGCTCGTCCCGGGGAGCTGTTTTTT